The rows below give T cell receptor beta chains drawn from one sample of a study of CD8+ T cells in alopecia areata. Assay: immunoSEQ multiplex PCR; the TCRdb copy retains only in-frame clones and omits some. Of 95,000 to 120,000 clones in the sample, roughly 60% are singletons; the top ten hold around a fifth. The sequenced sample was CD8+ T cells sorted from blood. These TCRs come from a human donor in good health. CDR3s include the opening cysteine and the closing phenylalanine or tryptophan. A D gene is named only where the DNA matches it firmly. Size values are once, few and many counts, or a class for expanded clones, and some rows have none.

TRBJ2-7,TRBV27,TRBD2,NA,TGTGCCAGCAGAATTAAAGCGGGGGGCTCCTACGAGCAGTACTTC,CASRIKAGGSYEQYF
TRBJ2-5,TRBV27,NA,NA,TGTGCCAGCAGTCAAGGGCGGGCAGAGACCCAGTACTTC,CASSQGRAETQYF
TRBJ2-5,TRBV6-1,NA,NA,TGTGCGAGCGGAGGGGGGTCGGACCAAGAGACCCAGTACTTC,CASGGGSDQETQYF
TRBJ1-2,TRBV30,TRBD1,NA,TGTGCCTGGAGTACGGCAGGGGGCATCTATGGCTACACCTTC,CAWSTAGGIYGYTF
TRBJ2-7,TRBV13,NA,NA,TGTGCCAGCAGCTTAGGGGACGGCGCCGAGCAGTACTTC,CASSLGDGAEQYF
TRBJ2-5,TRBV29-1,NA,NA,TGCAGCGTTGAATTGCGGGGAGAAGAGACCCAGTACTTC,CSVELRGEETQYF
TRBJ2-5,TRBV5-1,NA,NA,TGCGCCAGCAGCCCTTCCGACGGACCCCTACATACCCAGTACTTC,CASSPSDGPLHTQYF
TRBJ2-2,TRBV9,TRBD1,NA,TGTGCCAGCAGTTTACAGTTTTGGACGCCGGGACAGGGTACCCGACTCAACACCGGGGAGCTGTTTTTT,CASSLQFWTPGQGTRLNTGELFF
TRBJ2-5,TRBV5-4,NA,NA,TGTGCCAGCAGCCCCGGGCCCCGTGGGGAGACCCAGTACTTC,CASSPGPRGETQYF
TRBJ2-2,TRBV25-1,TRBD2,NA,TGTGCCAGCAGTGGAGCGGGGGGCCTCCCCGGGGAGCTGTTTTTT,CASSGAGGLPGELFF
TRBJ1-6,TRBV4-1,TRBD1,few,TGCGCCAGCAGCCAAGGGACAGGGTTGAATTCACCCCTCCACTTT,CASSQGTGLNSPLHF
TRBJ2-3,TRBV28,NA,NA,TGTGCCAGCAGTTTTCTGAGGGCAGATACGCAGTATTTT,CASSFLRADTQYF
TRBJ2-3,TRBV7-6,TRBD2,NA,TGTGCCAGCAGCCAGCTTAGCGGGGAAACAGATACGCAGTATTTT,CASSQLSGETDTQYF
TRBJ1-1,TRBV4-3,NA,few,TGCGCCAGCAGCGGCTGGAACACTGAAGCTTTCTTT,CASSGWNTEAFF
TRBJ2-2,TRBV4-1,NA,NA,TGCGCCAGCAGCCTCAGGGTATCCAGTCCTAACACCGGGGAGCTGTTTTTT,CASSLRVSSPNTGELFF
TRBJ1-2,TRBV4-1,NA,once,TGCGCCAGCAGCCAAGGGGAAGGAGGACTGAGCTATGGCTACACCTTC,CASSQGEGGLSYGYTF
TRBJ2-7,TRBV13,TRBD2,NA,TGTGCCAGCAGCTTAGGACTAGCGGTGCAGTACTTC,CASSLGLAVQYF
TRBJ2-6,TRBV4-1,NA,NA,TGCGCCAGCAGCCAAGGTCCGGGGATGAGGAAATTCGGTTGGTCGGGGGCCAACGTCCTGACTTTC,CASSQGPGMRKFGWSGANVLTF